The clone carrying this T cell receptor beta chain has just a few counts. Its antigen is unknown. Germline CDR1 and CDR2: SGHVS and FNYEAQ. The CDR3 spans 13 residues. The V end was cut by 1 base, the J end by 7 bases, with 8 bases between. The authors processed graft tissue to release intraepithelial and lamina propria lymphocytes. These data originate in a study of graft-versus-host responses after intestinal transplantation. Study overall: Each recipient received a multivisceral, liver-intestinal, or isolated intestinal graft. Among the recipients, all got anti-thymocyte globulin induction and then tacrolimus and steroids for approximately 3 years.

Findings and limits, study-wide: Recipient marrow held GvH clones, some first seen in ileum or blood. When patients had graft-donor T cell macrochimerism, their allografts held high graft-versus-host to host-versus-graft clonal ratios.

Produced via immunoSEQ multiplex PCR; TCRdb's table is partial and in-frame only. The repertoire holds 3,000 to 4,000 clones, with 85% as singletons. The clonotype originates from a human patient who received an intestinal transplant, so some T cells may come from the graft donor. This chain connects TRBV7-6 to TRBJ2-1; no definite D call. Specimen: ileum tissue, collected nearly 670 days after intestinal transplant. CDR3 loop: CASSLEARNEQFF. In DNA form, the CDR3 reads TGTGCCAGCAGCTTAGAGGCTAGGAATGAGCAGTTCTTC.